The rows below give T cell receptor beta chains drawn from one sample of a study of T cell repertoires in cytomegalovirus infection. Their specific antigens are unknown. From the reads, TCRdb called clonotypes with MiXCR, one entry per CDR3 protein. The data show some 920,000 distinct CDR3 sequences, roughly 31% seen once. Material: cultured CD8+ T cells from PBMCs, obtained from culture after CMV antigen stimulation. The receptors come from a human donor in good health (CMV status not recorded). Some clones in this sample may be carry-over from other donors' samples. Both conserved end residues are part of each CDR3.

cdr3_aa,j_call,v_call
CASRETGQGSYNEQFF,TRBJ2-1,TRBV6-1
CASTLGGGYLNEQFF,TRBJ2-1,TRBV27
CSVSGGIYGYTF,TRBJ1-2,TRBV29-1
CASSLARIGGQFF,TRBJ2-1,TRBV7-2
CASSLSAITNEQFF,TRBJ2-1,TRBV7-9
CATSRVEGNKAFF,TRBJ1-1,TRBV15
CASSSHEDRGVQYSNQPQHF,TRBJ1-5,TRBV28
CASSLLREPFTDTQYF,TRBJ2-3,TRBV7-6
CASSLADRVPFF,TRBJ1-1,TRBV12-3/TRBV12-4
CASSSSEKLFF,TRBJ1-4,TRBV7-6
CASSLVTGEYNEQFF,TRBJ2-1,TRBV5-1
CASGFEGQSNQPQHF,TRBJ1-5,TRBV5-8
CAISGQGARNEQFF,TRBJ2-1,TRBV10-3
CASRGTGGNTEAFF,TRBJ1-1,TRBV5-5
CASSTRRDGSTELFF,TRBJ2-2,TRBV19
CASSLGSREDQPQHF,TRBJ1-5,TRBV7-9
CASSPRQGAIGNTEAFF,TRBJ1-1,TRBV7-2
CASSLFARSNQPQHF,TRBJ1-5,TRBV28
CARRSRGGYNSPLHF,TRBJ1-6,TRBV24-1
CASSLQGGGVETQYF,TRBJ2-5,TRBV7-8
CASTSLVLASSETQYF,TRBJ2-5,TRBV2
CSIRHTEAFF,TRBJ1-1,TRBV29-1
CASSARDRGVEAFF,TRBJ1-1,TRBV27